This TCR beta chain appears in the sequencing data of a study of response to subunit inactivated influenza vaccine. Study outcomes and limitations: A suggestion made by the authors is that each seasonal influenza vaccination recruits few new T cells.

TCRdb processed the RT-PCR reads anew with MiXCR; each CDR3 protein has one entry. This table has 710,000 or so distinct CDR3 sequences, roughly 14% appearing once. A word on this clonotype: Its target is not known.

This CDR3 spans 14 amino acids. Germline V gives CDR1 SGHTA, CDR2 FQGNSA. Trimming cost V 5 bases and J 5 bases, with 15 bases left between them. The V gene is TRBV7-2, the J gene TRBJ1-1, with D uncertain. This clonotype originated in a man aged 45-60 years who received an inactivated influenza vaccine. The specimen comprised PBMCs from blood, sampled approximately 12 days after vaccination. DNA for the CDR3: TGTGCCAGCAGCCCAACGGTACTTCGGACTGAAGCTTTCTTT. Protein: CASSPTVLRTEAFF.